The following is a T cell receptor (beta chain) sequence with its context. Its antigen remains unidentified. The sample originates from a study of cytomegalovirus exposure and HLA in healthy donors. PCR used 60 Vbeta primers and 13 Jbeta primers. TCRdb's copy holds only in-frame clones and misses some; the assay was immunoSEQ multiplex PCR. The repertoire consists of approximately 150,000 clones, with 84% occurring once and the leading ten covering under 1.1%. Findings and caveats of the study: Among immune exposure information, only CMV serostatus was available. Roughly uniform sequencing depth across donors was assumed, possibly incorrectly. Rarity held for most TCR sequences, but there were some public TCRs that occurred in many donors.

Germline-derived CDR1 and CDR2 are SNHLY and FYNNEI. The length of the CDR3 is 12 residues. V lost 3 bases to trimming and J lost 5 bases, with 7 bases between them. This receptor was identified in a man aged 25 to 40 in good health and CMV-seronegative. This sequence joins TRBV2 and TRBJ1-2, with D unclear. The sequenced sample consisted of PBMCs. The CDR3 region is CASSDGGYGYTF. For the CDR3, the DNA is TGTGCCAGCAGTGATGGAGGGTATGGCTACACCTTC.